Following are 14 T cell receptor beta chains from one sample sequenced in a study of blood T cell repertoires in COVID-19. Assay: immunoSEQ multiplex PCR; the TCRdb copy retains only in-frame clones and omits some. In the table there are over 250,000 clones, roughly 80% of which are singletons. Source material: peripheral blood. The receptors here all came from a human donor with COVID-19, enrolled during active disease. The donor label of this sample is uncertain.

The chain recombines TRBV24-1 with TRBJ1-1; D possibly corresponds to TRBD1 (5 bases). The CDR3 is made up of 16 amino acids. Trimming cost V 12 bases and J 2 bases, with 24 bases left between them. Germline V gene sequence: CDR1 KGHDR, CDR2 SFDVKD. Here the CDR3 reads CALGRAGIDSNTEAFF. CDR3 DNA: TGTGCCCTGGGCAGGGCTGGTATAGACAGTAACACTGAAGCTTTCTTT.

The J gene is TRBJ2-7, the V gene TRBV19, with 9 bases lining up with TRBD1. CDR1 and CDR2 (germline): LNHDA, SQIVND (reference sequence). V was pared by 4 bases and J by 7 bases, with 5 bases of the junction left unmatched. This CDR3 contains 13 residues. In DNA form, the CDR3 reads TGTGCCAGTAGTACCTACAGGGGGCCGGAGCAGTACTTC. Protein sequence: CASSTYRGPEQYF.

This chain joins TRBV29-1 and TRBJ2-3, with 13 nucleotides matching TRBD2. V dropped 7 bases and J dropped 2; count of bases not matched to a gene: 6. The V gene's germline CDR1 is SQVTM and CDR2 ANQGSEA. CDR3 length equals 15 residues. The CDR3 nucleotides are TGCAGCGGTAGGACTAGCGGGAGTCCCACAGATACGCAGTATTTT. It translates to CSGRTSGSPTDTQYF.

V is TRBV7-3 and J is TRBJ1-1; 11 bases are shared with TRBD1. The CDR3 is 16 amino acids. Trimming took 4 bases from V and 4 from J; bases not matched to a gene: 8. Germline-derived CDR1 and CDR2 are SGHTA and FQGTGA. DNA for the CDR3: TGTGCCAGCAGCTCTTCTGATGGGACAGGGGGCACTGAAGCTTTCTTT. Its protein is CASSSSDGTGGTEAFF. Full variable domain (rest looked up from reference TRBV7-3 and TRBJ1-1): GAGVSQTPSNKVTEKGKYVELRCDPISGHTALYWYRQSLGQGPEFLIYFQGTGAADDSGLPNDRFFAVRPEGSVSTLKIQRTERGDSAVYLCASSSSDGTGGTEAFFGQGTRLTVV.

This clone was observed a few times. The chain uses TRBV18 and TRBJ2-7, with 8 bases identical to TRBD1. The junction had 4 bases not matched to a gene; V was cut back by 3 bases and J by 0 bases. Germline CDR1 reads KGHSH; CDR2 reads LQKENI. The length of the CDR3 is 15 residues. The CDR3 nucleotides are TGTGCCAGCTCACCGGACAGGGCCTACTCCTACGAGCAGTACTTC. It codes for CASSPDRAYSYEQYF.

The genes are TRBV5-6 and TRBJ1-6; 7 bases are shared with TRBD1. V was clipped by 4 bases and J by 7 bases; unmatched bases: 11. This CDR3 is built from 16 residues. Germline CDR1 SGHDT, CDR2 YYEEEE. The CDR3 coding sequence is TGTGCCAGCAGCGGGGAGACAGGGTTGTCCAATTCACCCCTCCACTTT. Translated: CASSGETGLSNSPLHF.

The rearrangement joins TRBV7-3 to TRBJ2-5; possible D gene TRBD1, 6 bases. The CDR3 runs to 16 residues. The V end lost 2 bases, the J end lost 5 bases, and 18 bases lay between the germline ends. Germline V lookup: CDR1 SGHTA, CDR2 FQGTGA. CDR3 DNA sequence: TGTGCCAGCAGCTTATTAGGCAGGGGAATTTGGGAGACCCAGTACTTC. Protein product: CASSLLGRGIWETQYF.

The chain joins TRBV29-1 to TRBJ2-7; 9 nucleotides line up with TRBD1. The CDR3 runs 13 residues. Germline-derived CDR1 and CDR2 are SQVTM and ANQGSEA. The J segment lost 6 bases and the V segment lost 3 bases, leaving 6 bases of the junction unmatched. In nucleotides, the CDR3 is TGCAGCGTTGAGGGTGGGACAGGGCTCGAGCAGTACTTC. Translated, it gives CSVEGGTGLEQYF.

The rearrangement uses TRBV30 and TRBJ1-4, with a possible D match to TRBD1 (6 bases). The CDR3 is 16 amino acids. Germline V lookup: CDR1 GTSNPN, CDR2 SVGIG (reference sequence). V gave up 3 bases and J gave up 7 bases, with 21 bases separating them. The CDR3 DNA follows: TGTGCCTGGAGCGCCCCTCCCCGGGGGGCCCCTGAAAAACTGTTTTTT. Translated, it gives CAWSAPPRGAPEKLFF.

The chain couples TRBV7-2 to TRBJ1-2; a possible D gene is TRBD1 (5 bases). The CDR3 extends over 16 amino acids. CDR1 and CDR2 from the germline V gene are SGHTA and FQGNSA. V lost 1 base to trimming and J lost 2 bases, with 14 bases between them. The CDR3, as DNA: TGTGCCAGCAGCTTAGGATTAATGGGGCCAAACTATGGCTACACCTTC. This encodes CASSLGLMGPNYGYTF.

This sequence joins TRBV9 and TRBJ2-3; no firm D call. The CDR3 extends over 14 amino acids. Germline V gene sequence: CDR1 SGDLS, CDR2 YYNGEE. V dropped 4 bases and J dropped 5 bases, with 14 bases sitting between them. CDR3 bases: TGTGCCAGCAGCATGGGTTTACTATTAGATACGCAGTATTTT. This encodes CASSMGLLLDTQYF.

The chain combines TRBV18 with TRBJ2-4; 8 positions match TRBD1. The CDR3 consists of 18 residues. Losses at the gene ends were 2 bases for V and 4 bases for J; bases not matched to a gene: 13. The V gene's germline CDR1 is KGHSH and CDR2 LQKENI. CDR3 in amino acids: CASSPLLSGTGPKNIQYF. The CDR3 DNA reads as TGTGCCAGCTCACCATTACTTTCCGGGACAGGTCCGAAAAACATTCAGTACTTC.

The rearrangement joins TRBV3-1 (or the pseudogene TRBV3-2) to TRBJ1-6; D may be TRBD1 (5 bases). This CDR3 has 15 residues. Germline-derived CDR1 and CDR2 are LGHDT and YNNKEL (reference sequence). V was pared by 0 bases and J by 7 bases, with 10 bases between. The CDR3 DNA reads as TGTGCCAGCAGCCAAGATCAAGGGGTGAATTCACCCCTCCACTTT. It encodes CASSQDQGVNSPLHF.

The chain couples TRBV19 to TRBJ2-1; TRBD1 aligns across 7 bases. V shed 4 bases, J shed 6 bases, and the junction held 6 bases outside the gene matches. Germline loops: CDR1 LNHDA, CDR2 SQIVND (reference sequence). The CDR3 runs 14 residues. This CDR3 reads CASSRDREANEQFF. The CDR3 nucleotides are TGTGCCAGTAGTAGAGACAGGGAAGCCAATGAGCAGTTCTTC.